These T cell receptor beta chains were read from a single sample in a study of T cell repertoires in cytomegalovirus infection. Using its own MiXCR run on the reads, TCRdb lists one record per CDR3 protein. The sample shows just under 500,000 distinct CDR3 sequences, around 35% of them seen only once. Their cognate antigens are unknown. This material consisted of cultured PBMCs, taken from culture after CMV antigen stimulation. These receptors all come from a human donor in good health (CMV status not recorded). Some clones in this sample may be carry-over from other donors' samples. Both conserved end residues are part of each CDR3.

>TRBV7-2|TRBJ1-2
CASSYGQGLSYTF
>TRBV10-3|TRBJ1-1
CAISESASEAFF
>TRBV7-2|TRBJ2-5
CASSLQGGQSLGVTQYF
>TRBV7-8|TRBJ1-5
CASSLGISGHSNNQPQHF
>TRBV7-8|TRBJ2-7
CASSLASGSPNEQYF
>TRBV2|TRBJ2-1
CASTRGGERGEQFF
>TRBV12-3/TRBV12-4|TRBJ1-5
CASSRDRGGQPQHF
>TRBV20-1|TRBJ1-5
CSARQPYSNQPQHF
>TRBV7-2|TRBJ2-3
CASSQDTDTQYF
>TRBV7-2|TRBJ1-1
CASSLNSGTVGAFF
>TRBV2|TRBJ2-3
CASSEARTFGTDTQYF
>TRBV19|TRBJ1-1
CASSMIGGGRNTEAFF
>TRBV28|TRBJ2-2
CASCSGTDTGELFF
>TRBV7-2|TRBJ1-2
CASSLPATFVPGQYGYTF
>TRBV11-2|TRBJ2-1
CASSLEGLAGSVKDNEQFF
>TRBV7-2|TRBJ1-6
CASTLNVVDSPLHF
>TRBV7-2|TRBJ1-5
CASSLAWNQPQHF
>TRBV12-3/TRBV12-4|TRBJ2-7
CASSLVQTSGRHEQYF
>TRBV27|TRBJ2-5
CASSPGTWETQYF
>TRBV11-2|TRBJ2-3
CASSLGDRSTDTQYF
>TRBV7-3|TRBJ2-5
CASSLTRELQETQYF
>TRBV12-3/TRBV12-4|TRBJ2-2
CASRSTPGSGTRPEELFF
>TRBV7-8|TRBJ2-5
CASSHIPLAGTGKTQYF
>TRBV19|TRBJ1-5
CASTTGQGYYQPQHF
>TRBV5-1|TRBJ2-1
CASSLRGGGTPPPYNEQFF
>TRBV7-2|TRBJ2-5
CASSGTIETQYF
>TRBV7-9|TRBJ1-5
CASSASGQGSNQPQHF
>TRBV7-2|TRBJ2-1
CASSLGLPDNEQFF
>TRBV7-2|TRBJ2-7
CASSDGLAESSYEQYF
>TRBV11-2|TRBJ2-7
CASSTGAPYEQYF
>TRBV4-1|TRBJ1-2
CASSQVRGGYTF
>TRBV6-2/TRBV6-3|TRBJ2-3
CASSYSARRTDTQYF